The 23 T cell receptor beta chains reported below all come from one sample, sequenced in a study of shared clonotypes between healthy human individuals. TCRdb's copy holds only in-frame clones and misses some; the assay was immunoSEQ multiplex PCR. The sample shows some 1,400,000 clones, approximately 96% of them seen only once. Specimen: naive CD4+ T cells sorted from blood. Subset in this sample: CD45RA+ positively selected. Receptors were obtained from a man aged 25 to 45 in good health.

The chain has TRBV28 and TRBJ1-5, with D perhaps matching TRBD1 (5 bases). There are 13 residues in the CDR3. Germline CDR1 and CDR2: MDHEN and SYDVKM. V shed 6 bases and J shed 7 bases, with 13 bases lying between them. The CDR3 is CASRGQGWQPQHF. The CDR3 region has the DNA TGTGCCAGCAGAGGGCAGGGATGGCAGCCCCAGCATTTT. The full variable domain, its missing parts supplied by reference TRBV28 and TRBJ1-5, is DVKVTQSSRYLVKRTGEKVFLECVQDMDHENMFWYRQDPGLGLRLIYFSYDVKMKEKGDIPEGYSVSREKKERFSLILESASTNQTSMYLCASRGQGWQPQHFGDGTRLSIL.

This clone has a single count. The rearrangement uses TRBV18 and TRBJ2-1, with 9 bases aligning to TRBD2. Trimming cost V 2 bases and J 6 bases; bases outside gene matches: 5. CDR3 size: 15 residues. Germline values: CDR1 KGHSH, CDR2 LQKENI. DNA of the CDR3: TGTGCCAGCTCACCATTGGGACTAGCCAGCAATGAGCAGTTCTTC. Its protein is CASSPLGLASNEQFF. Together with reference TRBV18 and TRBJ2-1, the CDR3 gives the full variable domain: NAGVMQNPRHLVRRRGQEARLRCSPMKGHSHVYWYRQLPEEGLKFMVYLQKENIIDESGMPKERFSAEFPKEGPSILRIQQVVRGDSAAYFCASSPLGLASNEQFFGPGTRLTVL.

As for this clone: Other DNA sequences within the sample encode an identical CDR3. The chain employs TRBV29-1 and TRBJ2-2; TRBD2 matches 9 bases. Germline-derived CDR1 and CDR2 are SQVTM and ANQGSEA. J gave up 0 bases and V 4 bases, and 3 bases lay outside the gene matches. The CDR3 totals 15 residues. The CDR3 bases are TGCAGCGTTGGTGCGGGAGGGCCGAACACCGGGGAGCTGTTTTTT. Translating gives CSVGAGGPNTGELFF.

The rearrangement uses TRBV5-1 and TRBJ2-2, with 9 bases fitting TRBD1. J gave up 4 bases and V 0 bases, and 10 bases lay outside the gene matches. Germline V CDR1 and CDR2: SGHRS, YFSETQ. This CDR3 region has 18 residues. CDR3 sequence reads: CASSLVPRGTGTTGELFF. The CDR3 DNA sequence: TGCGCCAGCAGCTTGGTCCCAAGGGGGACAGGGACCACCGGGGAGCTGTTTTTT.

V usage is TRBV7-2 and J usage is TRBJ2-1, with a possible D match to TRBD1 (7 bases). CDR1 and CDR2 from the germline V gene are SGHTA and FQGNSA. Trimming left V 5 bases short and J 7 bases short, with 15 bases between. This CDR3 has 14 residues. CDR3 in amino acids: CASSPGGLRNEQFF. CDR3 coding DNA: TGTGCCAGCAGCCCAGGGGGGTTGCGAAATGAGCAGTTCTTC.

As DNA, the CDR3 is TGTGCCAGCCTCACCGGGACAGACACCTTCCAGTACTTC. This sequence encodes CASLTGTDTFQYF. V usage is TRBV7-8 and J usage is TRBJ2-5, with 7 positions matching TRBD1. V trimming: 8 bases; J trimming: 10 bases; junction bases outside the gene matches: 13. The CDR3 sequence is 13 residues long. Germline CDR1 and CDR2: SGHVS and FQNEAQ.

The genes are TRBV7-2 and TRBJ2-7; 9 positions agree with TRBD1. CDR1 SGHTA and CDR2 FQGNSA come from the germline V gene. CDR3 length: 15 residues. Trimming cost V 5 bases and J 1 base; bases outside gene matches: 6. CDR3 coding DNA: TGTGCCAGCAGCCGCGGGACAGGGTCGTCCTACGAGCAGTACTTC. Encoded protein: CASSRGTGSSYEQYF.

The CDR3 nucleotides read TGTGCCAGCAGCGAACCCTATATAGCAACCTACAATGAGCAGTTCTTC. It codes for CASSEPYIATYNEQFF. The genes are TRBV7-8 and TRBJ2-1, with D uncertain. V shed 5 bases and J shed 2 bases, with 16 bases lying between them. CDR3 length: 16 residues. The germline V gene has CDR1 SGHVS and CDR2 FQNEAQ.

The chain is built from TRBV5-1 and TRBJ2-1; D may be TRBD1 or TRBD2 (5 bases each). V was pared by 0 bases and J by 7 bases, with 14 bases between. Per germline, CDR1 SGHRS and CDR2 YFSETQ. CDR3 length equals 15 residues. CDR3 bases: TGCGCCAGCAGCTTGGATGGGGGACCGGAAAATGAGCAGTTCTTC. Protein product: CASSLDGGPENEQFF.

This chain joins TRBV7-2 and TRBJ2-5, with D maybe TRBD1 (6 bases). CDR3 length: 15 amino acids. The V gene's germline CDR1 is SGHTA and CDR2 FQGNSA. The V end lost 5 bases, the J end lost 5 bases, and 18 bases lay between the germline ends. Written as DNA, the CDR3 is TGTGCCAGCAGCCTTACAGGGCGTGCAGTTGAGACCCAGTACTTC. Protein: CASSLTGRAVETQYF.

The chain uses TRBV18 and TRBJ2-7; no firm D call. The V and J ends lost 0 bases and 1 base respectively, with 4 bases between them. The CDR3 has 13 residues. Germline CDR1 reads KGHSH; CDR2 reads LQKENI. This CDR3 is CASSPPASYEQYF. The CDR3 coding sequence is TGTGCCAGCTCACCACCGGCTTCCTACGAGCAGTACTTC.

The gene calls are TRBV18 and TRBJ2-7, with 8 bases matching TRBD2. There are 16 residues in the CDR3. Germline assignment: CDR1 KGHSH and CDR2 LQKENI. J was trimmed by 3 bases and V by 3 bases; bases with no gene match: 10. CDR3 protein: CASSPLTSGENYEQYF. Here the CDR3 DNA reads TGTGCCAGCTCACCGCTAACTAGCGGAGAGAACTACGAGCAGTACTTC.

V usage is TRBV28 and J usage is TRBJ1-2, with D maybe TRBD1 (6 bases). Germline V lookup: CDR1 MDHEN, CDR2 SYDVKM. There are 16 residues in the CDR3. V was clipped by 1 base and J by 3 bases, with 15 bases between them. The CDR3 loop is CASSLLGGLRDYGYTF. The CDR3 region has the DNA TGTGCCAGCAGTTTATTGGGGGGGCTGAGGGACTATGGCTACACCTTC.

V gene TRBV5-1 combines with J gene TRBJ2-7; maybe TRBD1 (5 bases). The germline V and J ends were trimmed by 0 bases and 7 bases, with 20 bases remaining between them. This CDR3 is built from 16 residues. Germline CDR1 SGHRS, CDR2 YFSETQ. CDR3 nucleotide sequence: TGCGCCAGCAGCTTGGGGCTTTCCGGCAGGGCAAGGGAGCAGTACTTC. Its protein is CASSLGLSGRAREQYF.

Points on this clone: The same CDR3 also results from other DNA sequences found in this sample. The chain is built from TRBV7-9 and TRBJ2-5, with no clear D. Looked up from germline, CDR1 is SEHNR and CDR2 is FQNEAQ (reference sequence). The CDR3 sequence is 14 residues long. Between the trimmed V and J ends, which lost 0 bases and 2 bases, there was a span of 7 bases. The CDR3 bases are TGTGCCAGCAGCTTAGCGGGAACACAAGAGACCCAGTACTTC. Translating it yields CASSLAGTQETQYF.

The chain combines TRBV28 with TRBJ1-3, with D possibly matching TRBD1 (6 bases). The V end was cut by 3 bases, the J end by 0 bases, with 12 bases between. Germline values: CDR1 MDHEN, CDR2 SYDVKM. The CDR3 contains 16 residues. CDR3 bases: TGTGCCAGCAGTTTCTTACAGGGTAACTCTGGAAACACCATATATTTT. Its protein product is CASSFLQGNSGNTIYF.

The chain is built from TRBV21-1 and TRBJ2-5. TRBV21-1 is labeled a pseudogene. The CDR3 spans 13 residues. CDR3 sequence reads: CASSKGPQETQYF. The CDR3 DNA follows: TGTGCCAGCAGCAAAGGCCCCCAAGAGACCCAGTACTTC.

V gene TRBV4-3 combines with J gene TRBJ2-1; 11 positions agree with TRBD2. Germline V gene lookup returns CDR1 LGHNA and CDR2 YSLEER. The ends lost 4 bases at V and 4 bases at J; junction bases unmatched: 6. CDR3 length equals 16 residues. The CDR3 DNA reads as TGCGCCAGCAGCCTAATAGCGGGAGGGGCTTACAATGAGCAGTTCTTC. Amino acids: CASSLIAGGAYNEQFF.

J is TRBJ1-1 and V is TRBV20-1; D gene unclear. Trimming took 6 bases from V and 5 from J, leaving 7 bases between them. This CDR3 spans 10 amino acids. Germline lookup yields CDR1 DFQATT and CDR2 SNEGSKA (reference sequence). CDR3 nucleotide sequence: TGCAGTGCCGCGGCAACTGAAGCTTTCTTT. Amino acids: CSAAATEAFF.

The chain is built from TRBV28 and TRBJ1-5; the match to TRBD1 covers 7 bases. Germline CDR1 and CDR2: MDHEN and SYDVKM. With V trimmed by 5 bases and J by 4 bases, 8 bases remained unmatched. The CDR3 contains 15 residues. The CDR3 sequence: CASSAPGGPNQPQHF. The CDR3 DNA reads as TGTGCCAGCAGTGCCCCAGGGGGACCTAATCAGCCCCAGCATTTT. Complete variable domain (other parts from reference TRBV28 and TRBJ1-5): DVKVTQSSRYLVKRTGEKVFLECVQDMDHENMFWYRQDPGLGLRLIYFSYDVKMKEKGDIPEGYSVSREKKERFSLILESASTNQTSMYLCASSAPGGPNQPQHFGDGTRLSIL.

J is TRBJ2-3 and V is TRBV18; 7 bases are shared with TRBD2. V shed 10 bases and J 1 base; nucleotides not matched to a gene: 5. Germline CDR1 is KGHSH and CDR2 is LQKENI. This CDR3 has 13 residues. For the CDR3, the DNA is TGTGCCACCAGCGGGATCCGCACAGATACGCAGTATTTT. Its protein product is CATSGIRTDTQYF.

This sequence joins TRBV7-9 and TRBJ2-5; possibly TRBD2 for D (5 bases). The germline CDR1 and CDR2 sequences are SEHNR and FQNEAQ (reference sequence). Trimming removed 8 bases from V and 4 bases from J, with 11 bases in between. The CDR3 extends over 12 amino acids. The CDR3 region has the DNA TGTGCCAGCGCGAGGGTGGGAGAGACCCAGTACTTC. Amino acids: CASARVGETQYF.

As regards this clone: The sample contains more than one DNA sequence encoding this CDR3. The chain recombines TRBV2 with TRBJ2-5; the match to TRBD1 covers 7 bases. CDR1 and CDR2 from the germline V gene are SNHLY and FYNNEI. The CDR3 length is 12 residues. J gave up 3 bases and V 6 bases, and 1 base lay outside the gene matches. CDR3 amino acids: CASSGTEETQYF. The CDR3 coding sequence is TGTGCCAGCAGCGGGACAGAAGAGACCCAGTACTTC.